This T cell receptor (beta chain) was identified in a study of CD8 T cells in Susac syndrome. Study-wide context: Patients with Susac syndrome who were sequenced included over five with active disease and eight in remission. Intravenous immunoglobulin alone or corticosteroids were being given to patients with Susac syndrome at blood draw, unless they were therapy-naive. Study observations and caveats: Detection of Susac-specific public clones gave around 16 in total CD8+ repertoires and several in CD8+ TEMRA repertoires.

Germline CDR1 is DFQATT and CDR2 is SNEGSKA (reference sequence). CDR3 size: 13 residues. Trimming stripped 1 base from V and 4 bases from J, with 10 bases between. On this clonotype: Its specificity is unknown.

When the RNA was reverse transcribed, random hexamers were used with an input of roughly 0.5 to 1 ug. immunoSEQ multiplex PCR amplified TCR beta CDR3 across 54 Vbeta, 13 Jbeta. TCRdb reanalysed the immunoSEQ multiplex PCR reads using MiXCR and keeps one entry per CDR3 protein. The sample has about 82,000 distinct CDR3 sequences; 95% to 97% are singletons. Sequenced material: CD8+ T cells from PBMCs. The chain recombines TRBV20-1 with TRBJ1-1; no firm D call. The sequence came from a human donor with Susac syndrome. The chain's CDR3 is CSARGTLSTEAFF. The CDR3 coding sequence is TGCAGTGCTAGAGGGACGCTGAGCACTGAAGCTTTCTTT.